This TCR beta chain was captured by sequencing in a study of CD8 T cells in Susac syndrome. RNA in amounts of roughly 0.5 to 1 ug was reverse transcribed with random hexamers. The amplification used immunoSEQ multiplex PCR on TCR beta CDR3; it spanned 54 Vbeta and 13 Jbeta. One entry per CDR3 protein, called by TCRdb with MiXCR from the immunoSEQ multiplex PCR reads. The data hold some 170,000 distinct CDR3 sequences, with roughly 94% observed a single time. Unmatched junction bases numbered 8, after V lost 4 bases and J lost 5 bases. This CDR3 has 15 amino acids. Germline-derived CDR1 and CDR2 are KGHSH and LQKENI. The authors carried out high-throughput sequencing of TCR beta. They applied it to CD8+ and CD4+ T cells obtained from blood. While serving as controls, healthy donors were matched for age and sex.

The receptor's source is a human donor in good health. Source material: CD4+ T cells from PBMCs. This sequence joins TRBV18 and TRBJ2-3; 8 bases align to TRBD2. The CDR3 sequence is CASSRSAGEIDTQYF. The CDR3 DNA sequence: TGTGCCAGCTCACGGTCAGCGGGAGAAATAGATACGCAGTATTTT.